The 2 T cell receptor beta chains in this list originate from one sample, sequenced in a study of spatial heterogeneity in lung cancer. TCRdb reprocessed the 5' RACE reads with MiXCR, giving one entry per CDR3 protein. The sample has about 75,000 distinct CDR3 sequences, 10% to 15% seen once. Indicated time point: sample taken at primary tumor resection. The authors sequenced whole RNA from tumor, nontumor lung or frozen PBMC without sorting. Sample: PBMCs, taken at surgery. The origin of the receptors is a male donor with early-stage non-small cell lung cancer.

Only a few counts were recorded for this clonotype. V usage is TRBV5-1 and J usage is TRBJ2-3, with TRBD1 as a possible D gene (5 bases). This CDR3 spans 15 amino acids. Germline CDR1 SGHRS, CDR2 YFSETQ. V lost 0 bases to trimming and J lost 2 bases, with 10 bases between them. The CDR3 region is CASSLDRPLTDTQYF. The CDR3 DNA reads TGCGCCAGCAGCTTGGACAGGCCCCTCACAGATACGCAGTATTTT.

This clonotype has ten or more counts. The V and J genes are TRBV7-2 and TRBJ2-4; TRBD2 aligns across 9 bases. Germline CDR1 reads SGHTA; CDR2 reads FQGNSA. The V gene end was trimmed by 1 base and the J gene end by 1 base; junction bases not matched to a gene: 8. The CDR3 totals 18 residues. CDR3 in amino acids: CASSLVFSGSGAKNIQYF. The CDR3 coding sequence is TGTGCCAGCAGCTTAGTCTTTAGCGGGAGCGGGGCCAAAAACATTCAGTACTTC.